This entry concerns a single T cell receptor beta chain. Antigen: not known. This sample was included in a study of shared clonotypes between healthy human individuals. Profiling relied on immunoSEQ multiplex PCR, and the TCRdb table lists in-frame clones only, not all of them. The table includes approximately 1,000,000 clones, around three quarters detected once. Germline loops: CDR1 SGHTA, CDR2 FQGTGA. The J segment lost 4 bases and the V segment lost 5 bases, leaving 11 bases of the junction unmatched. This CDR3 spans 16 amino acids. General study results and limits: Sequencing depth was expected to influence donor clonotype sharing. The four-donor shared clonotypes exceeded non-shared clonotypes in generation probability, with non-shared ones scoring lower.

Sequencing was carried out using memory CD4+ T cells from PBMCs. Subset given: CD45RA-negative fraction. The sequence was obtained from a man aged 18 to 30 in good health. Some clones in this sample may be carry-over from other donors' samples. J is TRBJ2-3 and V is TRBV7-3; 8 bases are a match to TRBD1. This CDR3 reads CASSEQTGGSADTQYF. DNA for the CDR3: TGTGCCAGCAGCGAACAAACAGGGGGGAGCGCAGATACGCAGTATTTT.